These 32 T cell receptor beta chains originate from one sample sequenced in a study of blood T cell repertoires in COVID-19. This table comes from immunoSEQ multiplex PCR, and its TCRdb copy is limited to in-frame clones, with some not included. The table includes roughly 360,000 clones, around 83% detected once. Material for sequencing was PBMCs or T cells enriched from blood (not recorded which). The receptors shown here come from a woman between 50 and 59 years old who had recovered from COVID-19.

This clone was observed a handful of times. This rearrangement joins TRBV6-6 to TRBJ1-1, with D unresolved. CDR1 and CDR2 from the germline V gene are MNHNY and SVGAGI (reference sequence). The CDR3 contains 16 residues. V gave up 4 bases and J gave up 0 bases, with 15 bases separating them. The CDR3 protein is CASSLDSYSLNTEAFF. The CDR3 DNA follows: TGTGCCAGCAGTTTAGATTCTTACAGCCTGAACACTGAAGCTTTCTTT.

The count of this clone is one. The chain couples TRBV5-1 to TRBJ2-7; 8 positions agree with TRBD1. V lost 5 bases, J lost 6 bases, and 10 bases stayed unmatched. The CDR3 loop spans 14 amino acids. Germline loops: CDR1 SGHRS, CDR2 YFSETQ. In DNA form, the CDR3 reads TGCGCCAGCAGTCTAGACAGGGGAGACTCCGAGCAGTACTTC. This encodes CASSLDRGDSEQYF.

The chain has TRBV7-2 and TRBJ1-1; D gene unclear. Germline CDR1 and CDR2: SGHTA and FQGNSA. Trimming shortened V by 2 bases and J by 0 bases, and 10 bases separated the two germline ends. The CDR3 sequence is 15 residues long. This chain's CDR3 is CASSLIHSMNTEAFF. The CDR3 DNA follows: TGTGCCAGCAGCTTAATTCACAGCATGAACACTGAAGCTTTCTTT. Together with reference TRBV7-2 and TRBJ1-1, the CDR3 gives the full variable domain: GAGVSQSPSNKVTEKGKDVELRCDPISGHTALYWYRQSLGQGLEFLIYFQGNSAPDKSGLPSDRFSAERTGGSVSTLTIQRTQQEDSAVYLCASSLIHSMNTEAFFGQGTRLTVV.

V and J are TRBV7-2 and TRBJ2-3; a possible D gene is TRBD2 (6 bases). CDR3 length equals 17 residues. Germline CDR1 is SGHTA and CDR2 is FQGNSA. Trimming stripped 0 bases from V and 4 bases from J, with 17 bases between. CDR3 residues: CASSLAGLANWPDTQYF. For the CDR3, the DNA is TGTGCCAGCAGCTTAGCGGGGCTAGCGAATTGGCCAGATACGCAGTATTTT.

This chain connects TRBV9 to TRBJ1-3, with TRBD1 as a possible D gene (6 bases). Germline assignment: CDR1 SGDLS and CDR2 YYNGEE. V shed 0 bases and J shed 2 bases, with 9 bases lying between them. The CDR3 totals 15 residues. As DNA, the CDR3 is TGTGCCAGCAGCGTAGAATCAGGGGCTGGAAACACCATATATTTT. Translation gives CASSVESGAGNTIYF.

V usage is TRBV2 and J usage is TRBJ1-5; D is undetermined. Germline V lookup: CDR1 SNHLY, CDR2 FYNNEI. Trimming cost V 4 bases and J 2 bases, with 9 bases left between them. The CDR3 consists of 14 residues. The CDR3 loop reads CASSGWQGNQPQHF. CDR3 sequence (DNA): TGTGCCAGCAGTGGGTGGCAGGGCAATCAGCCCCAGCATTTT.

The chain has TRBV27 and TRBJ1-1, with a possible D match to TRBD1 (5 bases). This CDR3 region has 14 residues. Trimming took off 3 bases at V and 1 base at J, with 9 bases between the two ends. Germline-derived CDR1 and CDR2 are MNHEY and SMNVEV (reference sequence). The CDR3 DNA sequence: TGTGCCAGCAGTTTGGAGGGGCCGAACACTGAAGCTTTCTTT. As protein: CASSLEGPNTEAFF.

This clone occurred a few times. This chain uses TRBV7-6 with TRBJ1-6, with TRBD1 as a possible D gene (5 bases). V dropped 0 bases and J dropped 14 bases, with 20 bases sitting between them. Per the germline V gene, CDR1 is SGHVS and CDR2 is FNYEAQ. The CDR3 consists of 16 residues. The CDR3 is CASSLAGGWGTGALHF. In DNA form, the CDR3 reads TGTGCCAGCAGCTTAGCCGGGGGATGGGGCACTGGGGCCCTCCACTTT.

The rearrangement uses TRBV6-5 and TRBJ1-1; the D gene is possibly TRBD1 (6 bases). Trimming left V 0 bases short and J 4 bases short, with 9 bases between. The germline gives CDR1 MNHEY, CDR2 SVGAGI. The length of the CDR3 is 14 residues. The CDR3 coding sequence is TGTGCCAGCAGTTACTCGATAGGGGGCACTGAAGCTTTCTTT. Translation gives CASSYSIGGTEAFF.

The chain joins TRBV4-1 to TRBJ1-5; 9 nucleotides align to TRBD1. CDR1 and CDR2 from the germline V gene are MGHRA and YSYEKL. Trimming removed 1 base from V and 6 bases from J; junction bases left unmatched: 4. The CDR3 extends over 15 amino acids. CDR3 in amino acids: CASSQGQGGGQPQHF. CDR3 DNA: TGCGCCAGCAGCCAAGGACAGGGGGGGGGTCAGCCCCAGCATTTT.

The genes are TRBV6-2 or TRBV6-3 and TRBJ1-2, with unresolved D. Germline values: CDR1 MNHEY, CDR2 SVGEGT. The CDR3 extends over 13 amino acids. V was cut by 6 bases and J by 4 bases, with 12 bases left in between. CDR3 in DNA: TGTGCCAGCAGCTCCGGTTCGTCCTATGGCTACACCTTC. This codes for CASSSGSSYGYTF.

This chain uses TRBV2 with TRBJ2-7, with a possible D match to TRBD1 (6 bases). The length of the CDR3 is 13 residues. Germline-derived CDR1 and CDR2 are SNHLY and FYNNEI. The V end was cut by 6 bases, the J end by 5 bases, with 14 bases between. The CDR3 DNA reads as TGTGCCAGCAGCTCCGGGACACCACACGAGCAGTACTTC. The encoded protein is CASSSGTPHEQYF.

The rearrangement uses TRBV20-1 and TRBJ2-6, with TRBD2 as a possible D gene (6 bases). The V end lost 3 bases, the J end lost 0 bases, and 12 bases lay between the germline ends. The CDR3 has 16 residues. Germline assignment: CDR1 DFQATT and CDR2 SNEGSKA (reference sequence). Here the CDR3 DNA reads TGCAGTGCTAGTCGGGACGGGGGCTCTGGGGCCAACGTCCTGACTTTC. It codes for CSASRDGGSGANVLTF.

This chain uses TRBV30 with TRBJ2-6; TRBD1 is a possible D gene (6 bases). The germline V gene has CDR1 GTSNPN and CDR2 SVGIG (reference sequence). The CDR3 sequence is 15 residues long. V lost 3 bases and J 2 bases, leaving 11 bases between the germline ends. In nucleotides, the CDR3 is TGTGCCTGGAGGTCAAAGGGGGCTGGGGCCAACGTCCTGACTTTC. Translation: CAWRSKGAGANVLTF.

This clone is a singleton in its sample. The V call is TRBV6-1, the J call TRBJ2-3; TRBD2 aligns across 9 bases. Per the germline V gene, CDR1 is MNHNS and CDR2 is SASEGT. J was trimmed by 2 bases and V by 4 bases; bases with no gene match: 7. The length of the CDR3 is 16 residues. The CDR3 protein is CASSAPLAGLTDTQYF. DNA for the CDR3: TGTGCCAGCAGTGCTCCACTAGCGGGCCTCACAGATACGCAGTATTTT.

CDR3 amino acids: CASSFLPAVDSLSTDTQYF. The CDR3 region has the DNA TGCGCCAGCAGCTTCCTTCCGGCAGTCGACAGCCTCAGCACAGATACGCAGTATTTT. V is TRBV5-1 and J is TRBJ2-3, with a possible D match to TRBD1 (5 bases). This CDR3 comprises 19 residues. From germline, CDR1 is SGHRS and CDR2 YFSETQ. V shed 2 bases and J shed 0 bases, with 22 bases lying between them.

This clone turned up a few times. V is TRBV14 and J is TRBJ2-1; 9 positions agree with TRBD2. The CDR3 extends over 13 amino acids. Germline V gene data show CDR1 as SGHDN and CDR2 as FVKESK. J gave up 15 bases and V 3 bases, and 9 bases lay outside the gene matches. The CDR3: CASSQYIAGVWFF. The CDR3 bases are TGTGCCAGCAGCCAGTATATAGCGGGAGTGTGGTTCTTC.

This rearrangement joins TRBV29-1 to TRBJ1-1, with no clear D. Germline V gene sequence: CDR1 SQVTM, CDR2 ANQGSEA. The V and J ends lost 3 bases and 7 bases respectively, with 12 bases between them. This CDR3 spans 12 amino acids. The CDR3 bases are TGCAGCGTTGAGGTACGGGAAAGTGAAGCTTTCTTT. Protein: CSVEVRESEAFF. The full variable domain, rest sourced from reference TRBV29-1 and TRBJ1-1, is SAVISQKPSRDICQRGTSLTIQCQVDSQVTMMFWYRQQPGQSLTLIATANQGSEATYESGFVIDKFPISRPNLTFSTLTVSNMSPEDSSIYLCSVEVRESEAFFGQGTRLTVV.

The chain combines TRBV6-5 with TRBJ1-2; D remains unclear. Germline-derived CDR1 and CDR2 are MNHEY and SVGAGI. V was cut by 0 bases and J by 7 bases, with 9 bases left in between. This CDR3 spans 13 amino acids. The CDR3, as DNA: TGTGCCAGCAGTTACTCGAACAGCCTTGGCTACACCTTC. Its protein is CASSYSNSLGYTF.

About this clone itself: At the DNA level, this CDR3 is encoded by other sequences in the same sample as well. The chain employs TRBV30 and TRBJ1-1; tentatively, D is TRBD1 (5 bases). Germline CDR1 is GTSNPN and CDR2 is SVGIG (reference sequence). This CDR3 has 13 amino acids. V was cut by 0 bases and J by 1 base, with 6 bases left in between. CDR3 DNA sequence: TGTGCCTGGAGTGTAAGGGGGAACACTGAAGCTTTCTTT. Translated, it gives CAWSVRGNTEAFF.

This clone was picked up a small number of times. The rearrangement joins TRBV2 to TRBJ1-5, with 7 bases matching TRBD1. CDR1 is SNHLY and CDR2 is FYNNEI in the germline V gene. Losses at the gene ends were 5 bases for V and 3 bases for J; bases not matched to a gene: 4. The CDR3 covers 14 residues. CDR3 sequence reads: CASSPGQPNQPQHF. The CDR3 nucleotides are TGTGCCAGCAGTCCGGGACAGCCCAATCAGCCCCAGCATTTT. Variable domain in full (rest from reference TRBV2 and TRBJ1-5): EPEVTQTPSHQVTQMGQEVILRCVPISNHLYFYWYRQILGQKVEFLVSFYNNEISEKSEIFDDQFSVERPDGSNFTLKIRSTKLEDSAMYFCASSPGQPNQPQHFGDGTRLSIL.

The chain combines TRBV7-8 with TRBJ1-3, with D possibly TRBD1 on 6 matching bases. CDR3 length equals 14 residues. The V and J ends lost 5 bases and 0 bases respectively, with 8 bases between them. CDR1 and CDR2 (germline): SGHVS, FQNEAQ. The CDR3 here is CASSGTSSGNTIYF. DNA of the CDR3: TGTGCCAGCAGCGGGACAAGCTCTGGAAACACCATATATTTT.

The chain uses TRBV19 and TRBJ1-2, with 8 bases lining up with TRBD1. CDR3 size: 12 residues. V trimming: 6 bases; J trimming: 5 bases; junction bases outside the gene matches: 2. Germline V gives CDR1 LNHDA, CDR2 SQIVND (reference sequence). This chain's CDR3 is CASRDRAYGYTF. The CDR3 coding sequence is TGTGCCAGTAGGGACAGGGCTTATGGCTACACCTTC. Drawing the rest from reference TRBV19 and TRBJ1-2, the complete variable domain is DGGITQSPKYLFRKEGQNVTLSCEQNLNHDAMYWYRQDPGQGLRLIYYSQIVNDFQKGDIAEGYSVSREKKESFPLTVTSAQKNPTAFYLCASRDRAYGYTFGSGTRLTVV.

This clone was observed a few times. CDR3 sequence reads: CASRDRGPRMNTEAFF. CDR3 in DNA: TGTGCCAGTCGGGACAGGGGGCCGAGAATGAACACTGAAGCTTTCTTT. The gene calls are TRBV19 and TRBJ1-1; 12 bases are shared with TRBD1. The CDR3 totals 16 residues. CDR1 and CDR2 from the germline V gene are LNHDA and SQIVND (reference sequence). Losses at the gene ends were 8 bases for V and 0 bases for J; bases not matched to a gene: 7.

V gene TRBV18 combines with J gene TRBJ2-1; D possibly corresponds to TRBD1 (6 bases). V was trimmed by 3 bases and J by 5 bases, leaving 11 bases between them. Germline CDR1 is KGHSH and CDR2 is LQKENI. This CDR3 is 14 amino acids long. Here the CDR3 reads CASSPNRADNEQFF. The CDR3 DNA follows: TGTGCCAGCTCACCGAACAGGGCCGACAATGAGCAGTTCTTC.

The chain uses TRBV5-5 and TRBJ2-3; D remains ambiguous. Germline CDR1 is SGHKS and CDR2 is YYEKEE (reference sequence). The CDR3 totals 16 residues. V was cut by 1 base and J by 7 bases, with 19 bases left in between. The CDR3 reads CASSLPLQPTAHTQYF. Written as DNA, the CDR3 is TGTGCCAGCAGCTTGCCACTACAACCGACGGCCCATACGCAGTATTTT.

The rearrangement uses TRBV28 and TRBJ1-1; TRBD1 agrees at 10 bases. CDR3 length: 16 amino acids. V lost 9 bases and J lost 2; bases outside the gene matches: 12. Germline V gene lookup returns CDR1 MDHEN and CDR2 SYDVKM. Here the CDR3 reads CARGNGTGAENTEAFF. The DNA of the CDR3 is TGTGCCAGGGGGAATGGGACAGGGGCAGAAAACACTGAAGCTTTCTTT.

The chain uses TRBV24-1 and TRBJ2-3, with D perhaps TRBD2 (5 bases). The length of the CDR3 is 15 residues. Between the trimmed V and J ends, which lost 7 bases and 1 base, there was a span of 14 bases. Germline CDR1 KGHDR, CDR2 SFDVKD. The DNA for the CDR3 is TGTGCCACCAGGGAGGAAACGTTGGGCACAGATACGCAGTATTTT. As protein: CATREETLGTDTQYF.

The table lists this clone with many counts. This rearrangement joins TRBV4-1 to TRBJ2-1; TRBD2 matches 7 bases. With 6 bases clipped from V and 0 bases from J, the junction kept 5 bases outside the gene matches. Germline loops: CDR1 MGHRA, CDR2 YSYEKL. CDR3 length equals 15 residues. DNA for the CDR3: TGCGCCAGCAGGATTAGCGGGTCCTCCTACAATGAGCAGTTCTTC. It encodes CASRISGSSYNEQFF.

The CDR3 DNA is TGTGCCAGCAGTTACGGGGGACAGGGGGCAAATGAAAAACTGTTTTTT. Its protein is CASSYGGQGANEKLFF. The chain has TRBV6-6 and TRBJ1-4; 12 nucleotides align to TRBD1. CDR3 length: 16 residues. J lost 5 bases, V lost 2 bases, and 3 bases had no gene match. Per germline, CDR1 MNHNY and CDR2 SVGAGI (reference sequence).

This chain joins TRBV6-1 and TRBJ1-5; D might be TRBD1 (5 bases). Trimming left V 6 bases short and J 9 bases short, with 18 bases between. Germline values: CDR1 MNHNS, CDR2 SASEGT. This CDR3 has 14 amino acids. This CDR3 reads CASSRDAGLVPQHF. The CDR3 bases are TGTGCCAGCAGCAGGGACGCGGGGTTGGTGCCCCAGCATTTT.

This clone was recorded at least ten times. The chain is built from TRBV27 and TRBJ2-5; a possible D gene is TRBD1 (6 bases). The CDR3 sequence is 15 residues long. Trimming cost V 6 bases and J 2 bases, with 16 bases left between them. Germline V gives CDR1 MNHEY, CDR2 SMNVEV (reference sequence). The CDR3 sequence: CASSLRTRGQETQYF. In DNA, the CDR3 is TGTGCCAGCAGCCTTAGAACCAGGGGTCAAGAGACCCAGTACTTC.